The 29 T cell receptor beta chains below were found in one sample sequenced in a study of OX40 agonist ivuxolimab in advanced cancers. Some clones are missing from TCRdb's copy, which holds only in-frame ones; the method was immunoSEQ multiplex PCR. The data contain more than 80,000 clones, nearly 90% of them singletons. The sequencing here drew on CD4+ or CD8+ T cells sorted from blood, taken in a trial of the OX40 agonist ivuxolimab. These receptors came from an adult with an advanced solid tumor such as melanoma, head and neck, liver or kidney cancer.

The J gene is TRBJ1-5, the V gene TRBV7-8, with D possibly TRBD1 on 5 matching bases. The CDR3 is made up of 13 amino acids. Germline values: CDR1 SGHVS, CDR2 FQNEAQ. Trimming took off 4 bases at V and 7 bases at J, with 11 bases between the two ends. In nucleotides, the CDR3 is TGTGCCAGCAGCTACCAGGGTCGGCAGCCCCAGCATTTT. Translated: CASSYQGRQPQHF.

The chain employs TRBV7-8 and TRBJ2-2; D not resolved. The CDR3 runs to 15 residues. Germline assignment: CDR1 SGHVS and CDR2 FQNEAQ. V was pared by 0 bases and J by 0 bases, with 5 bases between. CDR3 in DNA: TGTGCCAGCAGCTTAGCGTTCGCGAACACCGGGGAGCTGTTTTTT. Translation gives CASSLAFANTGELFF.

This CDR3 is CASSSQAGGAGDYGYTF. The CDR3 DNA is TGTGCCAGCAGTTCGCAGGCAGGGGGCGCAGGGGACTATGGCTACACCTTC. The chain uses TRBV2 and TRBJ1-2; 8 nucleotides align to TRBD1. The CDR3 sequence is 17 residues long. V gave up 5 bases and J gave up 3 bases; unmatched junction bases: 14. Germline values: CDR1 SNHLY, CDR2 FYNNEI.

This clone was seen many times. V and J are TRBV30 and TRBJ2-3; 16 bases align to TRBD2. Trimming took 2 bases from V and 4 from J; bases not matched to a gene: 12. Per the germline V gene, CDR1 is GTSNPN and CDR2 is SVGIG (reference sequence). CDR3 length equals 19 residues. The CDR3 coding sequence is TGTGCCTGGAGTACCGGGACTAGCGGGGGGGCAGACCTGCCAGATACGCAGTATTTT. It encodes CAWSTGTSGGADLPDTQYF.

The CDR3 DNA is TGTGCCAGCAGCGTAGGAGGGAACGGTCGACGTTGGTATGGCTACACCTTC. Its translation: CASSVGGNGRRWYGYTF. The chain couples TRBV9 to TRBJ1-2; D is unresolved. The V gene's germline CDR1 is SGDLS and CDR2 YYNGEE. V lost 0 bases, J lost 5 bases, and 20 bases lay in between. The CDR3 totals 17 residues. Full variable domain (rest looked up from reference TRBV9 and TRBJ1-2): DSGVTQTPKHLITATGQRVTLRCSPRSGDLSVYWYQQSLDQGLQFLIQYYNGEERAKGNILERFSAQQFPDLHSELNLSSLELGDSALYFCASSVGGNGRRWYGYTFGSGTRLTVV.

The CDR3 sequence: CASASTFGTFNNEQFF. The CDR3 nucleotides are TGTGCCAGTGCCTCTACCTTCGGGACTTTCAACAATGAGCAGTTCTTC. The chain links TRBV21-1 to TRBJ2-1; the table's D call TRBD2 went unverified against the DNA. TRBV21-1 is a pseudogene segment. This CDR3 spans 16 amino acids.

J is TRBJ1-4 and V is TRBV18, with D hard to call. This CDR3 region has 17 residues. V was pared by 3 bases and J by 0 bases, with 14 bases between. Germline CDR1 KGHSH, CDR2 LQKENI. Written as DNA, the CDR3 is TGTGCCAGCTCACCCCGAATGAGTAGTACAACTAATGAAAAACTGTTTTTT. As protein: CASSPRMSSTTNEKLFF.

This CDR3 is CASSQTPNYGYTF. CDR3 coding DNA: TGTGCCAGCAGTCAGACACCCAACTATGGCTACACCTTC. The chain employs TRBV27 and TRBJ1-2; D remains ambiguous. The V gene's germline CDR1 is MNHEY and CDR2 SMNVEV (reference sequence). V lost 5 bases to trimming and J lost 2 bases, with 9 bases between them. The CDR3 has 13 amino acids.

This clone turned up a few times. The chain combines TRBV5-1 with TRBJ2-2; 7 positions agree with TRBD2. V was pared by 0 bases and J by 5 bases, with 4 bases of the junction left unmatched. Germline V lookup: CDR1 SGHRS, CDR2 YFSETQ. The CDR3 covers 15 residues. The DNA for the CDR3 is TGCGCCAGCAGCTTGGAACTAGCGTCGACCGGGGAGCTGTTTTTT. Translated: CASSLELASTGELFF. Complete variable domain (other parts from reference TRBV5-1 and TRBJ2-2): KAGVTQTPRYLIKTRGQQVTLSCSPISGHRSVSWYQQTPGQGLQFLFEYFSETQRNKGNFPGRFSGRQFSNSRSEMNVSTLELGDSALYLCASSLELASTGELFFGEGSRLTVL.

The CDR3 region is CASSLAPGLYGYTF. CDR3 coding DNA: TGTGCCAGCAGCTTGGCTCCGGGACTTTATGGCTACACCTTC. This chain uses TRBV5-6 with TRBJ1-2; maybe TRBD1 (5 bases). This CDR3 is built from 14 residues. Trimming removed 0 bases from V and 5 bases from J, with 11 bases in between. Per the germline V gene, CDR1 is SGHDT and CDR2 is YYEEEE.

The chain employs TRBV19 and TRBJ1-4; 8 nucleotides agree with TRBD1. The CDR3 spans 15 residues. V lost 2 bases and J lost 2; bases outside the gene matches: 1. Germline-derived CDR1 and CDR2 are LNHDA and SQIVND (reference sequence). CDR3 residues: CASSIRTGTNEKLFF. The CDR3 nucleotides read TGTGCCAGTAGTATAAGGACAGGGACTAATGAAAAACTGTTTTTT.

This chain connects TRBV30 to TRBJ1-6, with D unresolved. CDR3 length: 13 residues. Trimming took 3 bases from V and 8 from J, leaving 11 bases between them. Germline V gene sequence: CDR1 GTSNPN, CDR2 SVGIG (reference sequence). CDR3 protein: CAWRYGSHSPLHF. The CDR3 bases are TGTGCCTGGAGGTATGGGTCGCATTCACCCCTCCACTTT. Filled out from reference TRBV30 and TRBJ1-6, the complete variable domain reads SQTIHQWPATLVQPVGSPLSLECTVEGTSNPNLYWYRQAAGRGLQLLFYSVGIGQISSEVPQNLSASRPQDRQFILSSKKLLLSDSGFYLCAWRYGSHSPLHFGNGTRLTVT.

This CDR3 is CASSYSSGNEQFF. In DNA, the CDR3 is TGTGCCAGCAGTTACTCGAGCGGGAATGAGCAGTTCTTC. This chain connects TRBV6-5 to TRBJ2-1; possible D gene TRBD2, 6 bases. Per the germline V gene, CDR1 is MNHEY and CDR2 is SVGAGI. V gave up 0 bases and J gave up 7 bases, with 7 bases separating them. This CDR3 has 13 residues.

This chain links TRBV2 with TRBJ2-7; D is unresolved. Per germline, CDR1 SNHLY and CDR2 FYNNEI. This CDR3 region has 10 residues. Trimming left V 8 bases short and J 4 bases short, with 6 bases between. The CDR3 here is CASRTYEQYF. CDR3 sequence (DNA): TGTGCCAGCCGAACGTACGAGCAGTACTTC.

V and J are TRBV5-1 and TRBJ2-3; 9 nucleotides agree with TRBD2. Germline loops: CDR1 SGHRS, CDR2 YFSETQ. The length of the CDR3 is 14 residues. Trimming cost V 4 bases and J 6 bases; bases outside gene matches: 6. CDR3 coding DNA: TGCGCCAGCAGCGGGGGACTAGCAGGCGATACGCAGTATTTT. Translating gives CASSGGLAGDTQYF. The full variable domain, in which reference TRBV5-1 and TRBJ2-3 provide the parts outside the CDR3, is KAGVTQTPRYLIKTRGQQVTLSCSPISGHRSVSWYQQTPGQGLQFLFEYFSETQRNKGNFPGRFSGRQFSNSRSEMNVSTLELGDSALYLCASSGGLAGDTQYFGPGTRLTVL.

This chain connects TRBV5-1 to TRBJ1-4, with a weak D call TRBD1 (5 bases). The length of the CDR3 is 15 residues. The germline gives CDR1 SGHRS, CDR2 YFSETQ. V lost 4 bases, J lost 2 bases, and 12 bases lay in between. CDR3 sequence (DNA): TGCGCCAGCAGCCGAGACAGTGCTACTAATGAAAAACTGTTTTTT. This sequence encodes CASSRDSATNEKLFF.

The chain couples TRBV10-3 to TRBJ1-2; no reliable D call. With 8 bases removed from V and 0 bases from J, the gap between germline ends came to 13 bases. Germline CDR1 ENHRY, CDR2 SYGVKD. The CDR3 has 14 residues. The CDR3 DNA is TGTGCCATCTCTATTCAAGCTTCTAACTATGGCTACACCTTC. Its translation: CAISIQASNYGYTF.

V and J are TRBV7-2 and TRBJ2-1; 14 bases are a match to TRBD2. The CDR3 spans 19 residues. Germline-derived CDR1 and CDR2 are SGHTA and FQGNSA. V was pared by 3 bases and J by 0 bases, with 7 bases of the junction left unmatched. The CDR3 nucleotides are TGTGCCAGCAGCTTGGGACTAGCGGGGGCCATAAGCTCCTACAATGAGCAGTTCTTC. It codes for CASSLGLAGAISSYNEQFF.

The V and J genes are TRBV30 and TRBJ2-5, with D possibly being TRBD2 (6 bases). This CDR3 region has 13 residues. V shed 1 base and J shed 11 bases, with 17 bases lying between them. CDR1 GTSNPN and CDR2 SVGIG come from the germline V gene (reference sequence). In DNA, the CDR3 is TGTGCCTGGAGTGGGGGAGATCGGGGGACGCAGTACTTC. Its protein is CAWSGGDRGTQYF.

The chain joins TRBV7-9 to TRBJ2-1, with unresolved D. Germline CDR1 SEHNR, CDR2 FQNEAQ (reference sequence). V lost 8 bases and J 14 bases, leaving 7 bases between the germline ends. The CDR3 has 8 amino acids. CDR3: CASSQEFF. As DNA, the CDR3 is TGTGCCAGCTCTCAGGAGTTCTTC.

The CDR3 DNA reads TGTGCTAGTGGTATTCCTGTTGGAACCGGGGAGCTGTTTTTT. It codes for CASGIPVGTGELFF. The chain uses TRBV12-5 and TRBJ2-2, with D uncertain. V lost 5 bases, J lost 5 bases, and 12 bases lay in between. In germline, CDR1 is LGHNT, CDR2 FRNRAP. This CDR3 has 14 amino acids. Supplemented by reference TRBV12-5 and TRBJ2-2, the full variable domain reads DARVTQTPRHKVTEMGQEVTMRCQPILGHNTVFWYRQTMMQGLELLAYFRNRAPLDDSGMPKDRFSAEMPDATLATLKIQPSEPRDSAVYFCASGIPVGTGELFFGEGSRLTVL.

The chain combines TRBV2 with TRBJ2-3; D gene uncertain. V was pared by 2 bases and J by 1 base, with 4 bases between. This CDR3 is 13 amino acids long. Per germline, CDR1 SNHLY and CDR2 FYNNEI. CDR3 loop: CASSETRTDTQYF. In DNA, the CDR3 is TGTGCCAGCAGTGAAACTCGCACAGATACGCAGTATTTT. Full variable domain (rest looked up from reference TRBV2 and TRBJ2-3): EPEVTQTPSHQVTQMGQEVILRCVPISNHLYFYWYRQILGQKVEFLVSFYNNEISEKSEIFDDQFSVERPDGSNFTLKIRSTKLEDSAMYFCASSETRTDTQYFGPGTRLTVL.

The chain uses TRBV4-1 and TRBJ1-3; a weak D match, TRBD1 (5 bases). The CDR3 spans 17 residues. Germline lookup yields CDR1 MGHRA and CDR2 YSYEKL. The V end was cut by 1 base, the J end by 0 bases, with 13 bases between. CDR3: CASSQGDRLSSGNTIYF. The DNA of the CDR3 is TGCGCCAGCAGCCAAGGCGACAGACTTTCCTCTGGAAACACCATATATTTT.

This clone was seen more than once but under ten times. The rearrangement joins TRBV18 to TRBJ2-3; D not certain. Germline assignment: CDR1 KGHSH and CDR2 LQKENI. The V end lost 8 bases, the J end lost 1 base, and 13 bases lay between the germline ends. This CDR3 comprises 14 residues. CDR3 amino acids: CASRPSVGTDTQYF. CDR3 DNA sequence: TGTGCCAGCCGCCCCAGCGTAGGCACAGATACGCAGTATTTT. The full variable domain, in which reference TRBV18 and TRBJ2-3 provide the parts outside the CDR3, is NAGVMQNPRHLVRRRGQEARLRCSPMKGHSHVYWYRQLPEEGLKFMVYLQKENIIDESGMPKERFSAEFPKEGPSILRIQQVVRGDSAAYFCASRPSVGTDTQYFGPGTRLTVL.

The chain uses TRBV11-2 and TRBJ2-6; TRBD1 aligns across 7 bases. V lost 8 bases and J lost 2; bases outside the gene matches: 0. This CDR3 spans 13 amino acids. Germline CDR1 reads SGHAT; CDR2 reads FQNNGV. The CDR3 nucleotides read TGTGCCAGCGACAGGGCTGGGGCCAACGTCCTGACTTTC. The encoded protein is CASDRAGANVLTF.

The chain uses TRBV5-6 and TRBJ2-2; D not certain. V was shortened by 3 bases and J by 8 bases, with 11 bases between the two germline ends. The CDR3 is made up of 13 amino acids. Germline assignment: CDR1 SGHDT and CDR2 YYEEEE. The CDR3 sequence is CASSWAHVGELFF. For the CDR3, the DNA is TGTGCCAGCAGCTGGGCCCACGTAGGGGAGCTGTTTTTT.

The rearrangement joins TRBV6-5 to TRBJ1-6; D is uncertain. In germline, CDR1 is MNHEY, CDR2 SVGAGI. With 3 bases removed from V and 8 bases from J, the gap between germline ends came to 11 bases. The CDR3 totals 14 residues. CDR3 coding DNA: TGTGCCAGCAGTTATCGAATCCGGGATTCACCCCTCCACTTT. It specifies CASSYRIRDSPLHF.

This clone occurred once. The junction differs from germline at one of its ends, possibly a read error. As DNA, the CDR3 is TGTGCCAGCAGCGTAGGGTCGGACAGGGTGGTTATGGTCTTC. It yields the protein CASSVGSDRVVMVF. The chain carries TRBV9 and TRBJ2-1; 8 positions match TRBD1. Germline loops: CDR1 SGDLS, CDR2 YYNGEE. The CDR3 is 14 amino acids.

This chain links TRBV18 with TRBJ1-3, with a tentative D call TRBD1 (5 bases). CDR1 KGHSH and CDR2 LQKENI come from the germline V gene. Trimming cost V 3 bases and J 0 bases, with 9 bases left between them. This CDR3 is built from 15 residues. In nucleotides, the CDR3 is TGTGCCAGCTCACCGGGGGGTTCCTCTGGAAACACCATATATTTT. Translating gives CASSPGGSSGNTIYF.